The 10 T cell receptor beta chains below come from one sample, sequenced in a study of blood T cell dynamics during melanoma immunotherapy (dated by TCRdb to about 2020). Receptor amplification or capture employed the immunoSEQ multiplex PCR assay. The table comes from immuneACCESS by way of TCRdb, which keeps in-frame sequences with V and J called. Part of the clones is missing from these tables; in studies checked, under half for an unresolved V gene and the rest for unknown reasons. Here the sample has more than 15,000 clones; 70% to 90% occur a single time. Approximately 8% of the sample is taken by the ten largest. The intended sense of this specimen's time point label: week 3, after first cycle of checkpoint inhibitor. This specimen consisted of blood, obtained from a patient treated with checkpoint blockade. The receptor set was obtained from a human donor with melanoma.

CDR3 loop: CASSLRPQGNEQYF. The CDR3 DNA reads as TGTGCCAGCAGCTTAAGGCCCCAAGGGAACGAGCAGTACTTC. The chain recombines TRBV7-2 with TRBJ2-7; no definite D call. V lost 2 bases and J lost 5, with 13 bases in between. CDR1 SGHTA and CDR2 FQGNSA come from the germline V gene. CDR3 length: 14 amino acids.

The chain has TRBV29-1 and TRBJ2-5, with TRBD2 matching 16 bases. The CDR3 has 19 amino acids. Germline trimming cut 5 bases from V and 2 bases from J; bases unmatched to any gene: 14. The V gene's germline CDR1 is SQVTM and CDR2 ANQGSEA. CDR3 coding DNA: TGCAGCGTTACTGGAAAGACGGGACTAGCGGGAGGGTGGCAAGAGACCCAGTACTTC. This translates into CSVTGKTGLAGGWQETQYF.

The CDR3, as DNA: TGTGCCAGCAGTGAACGGACAGATGACGGCTACACCTTC. Translating it yields CASSERTDDGYTF. The J gene is TRBJ1-2, the V gene TRBV6-1; TRBD1 is a possible D gene (6 bases). The CDR3 is 13 amino acids. V was clipped by 2 bases and J by 8 bases, with 12 bases between them. Germline assignment: CDR1 MNHNS and CDR2 SASEGT.

CDR3 DNA sequence: TGTGCCAGCAGTCCACTAGCGGGAGGCGTTGGGAATGAGCAGTTCTTC. This sequence encodes CASSPLAGGVGNEQFF. The chain has TRBV28 and TRBJ2-1, with 12 bases matching TRBD2. V lost 5 bases to trimming and J lost 7 bases; unmatched junction nucleotides: 9. Germline CDR1 is MDHEN and CDR2 is SYDVKM. The CDR3 contains 16 residues.

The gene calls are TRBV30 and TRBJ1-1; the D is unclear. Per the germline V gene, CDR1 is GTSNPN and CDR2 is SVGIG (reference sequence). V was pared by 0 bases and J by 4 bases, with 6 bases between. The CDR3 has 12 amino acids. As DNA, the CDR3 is TGTGCCTGGAGTGTACGCGCCACTGAAGCTTTCTTT. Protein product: CAWSVRATEAFF.

The CDR3 DNA reads TGTGCCAGTAACTCGGGACAGGGGGCAGCTGGGGCCAACGTCCTGACTTTC. Translated, it gives CASNSGQGAAGANVLTF. The chain couples TRBV19 to TRBJ2-6; 12 bases align to TRBD1. Germline V gene data show CDR1 as LNHDA and CDR2 as SQIVND (reference sequence). This CDR3 is 17 amino acids long. The trim removed 7 bases at V and 2 bases at J, leaving 6 bases unmatched.

CDR3 protein: CASSLGGGSTDTQYF. CDR3 nucleotides: TGTGCCAGCAGCTTAGGCGGAGGGAGCACAGATACGCAGTATTTT. The genes are TRBV11-3 and TRBJ2-3, with D possibly TRBD2 on 6 matching bases. V lost 1 base to trimming and J lost 0 bases, with 8 bases between them. Germline-derived CDR1 and CDR2 are SGHNT and YENEEA. This CDR3 region has 15 residues.

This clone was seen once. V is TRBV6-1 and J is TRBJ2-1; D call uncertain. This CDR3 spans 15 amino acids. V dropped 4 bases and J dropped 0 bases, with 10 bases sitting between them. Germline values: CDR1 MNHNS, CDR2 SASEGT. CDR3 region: CASSALRDSYNEQFF. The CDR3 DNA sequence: TGTGCCAGCAGTGCCCTTAGGGACTCCTACAATGAGCAGTTCTTC.

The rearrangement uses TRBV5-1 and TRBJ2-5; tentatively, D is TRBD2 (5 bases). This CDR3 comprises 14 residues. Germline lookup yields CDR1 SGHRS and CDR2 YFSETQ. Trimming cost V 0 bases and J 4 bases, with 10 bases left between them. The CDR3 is CASSLELRGETQYF. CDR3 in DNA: TGCGCCAGCAGCTTGGAACTTCGGGGAGAGACCCAGTACTTC. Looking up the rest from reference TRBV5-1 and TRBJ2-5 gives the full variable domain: KAGVTQTPRYLIKTRGQQVTLSCSPISGHRSVSWYQQTPGQGLQFLFEYFSETQRNKGNFPGRFSGRQFSNSRSEMNVSTLELGDSALYLCASSLELRGETQYFGPGTRLLVL.

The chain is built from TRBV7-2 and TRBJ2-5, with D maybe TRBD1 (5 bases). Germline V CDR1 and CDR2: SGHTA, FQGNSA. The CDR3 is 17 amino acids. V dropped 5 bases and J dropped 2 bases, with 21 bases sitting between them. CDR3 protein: CASSPLGPGIGQETQYF. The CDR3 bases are TGTGCCAGCAGCCCTCTTGGGCCAGGGATAGGGCAAGAGACCCAGTACTTC.